The clone carrying this TCR beta chain was found many times. Its target is unknown. Using a J-beta primer mix together with a sample-barcoded 5' primer, a second PCR was run for roughly 7 to 12 cycles. TCRdb redid the calling of the 5' RACE reads with MiXCR, one entry per CDR3 protein. The table includes hundreds of thousands of distinct CDR3 sequences, under 30% detected once. Between the trimmed V and J ends, which lost 0 bases and 0 bases, there was a span of 12 bases. This CDR3 is built from 16 residues. Germline CDR1 and CDR2: WSHSY and SAAADI. This sample stems from a study of blood T cells in healthy people across ages. Overall study findings and caveats: The unknown donor CMV status may have confounded expanded clonotype changes. Older age went with lower TCR beta diversity per million T cells, in a roughly linear way. TCR beta diversity tracked closely with naive T cell percentage. Estimates of diversity drawn from one million T cells were considered underestimates.

The sequenced material came from blood. The receptor was isolated from a woman of 80 years or more in good health. This chain joins TRBV10-2 and TRBJ2-7, with TRBD1 as a possible D gene (6 bases). CDR3 in amino acids: CASSESKTGLSYEQYF. CDR3 coding DNA: TGCGCCAGCAGTGAGTCTAAAACAGGGCTCTCCTACGAGCAGTACTTC.